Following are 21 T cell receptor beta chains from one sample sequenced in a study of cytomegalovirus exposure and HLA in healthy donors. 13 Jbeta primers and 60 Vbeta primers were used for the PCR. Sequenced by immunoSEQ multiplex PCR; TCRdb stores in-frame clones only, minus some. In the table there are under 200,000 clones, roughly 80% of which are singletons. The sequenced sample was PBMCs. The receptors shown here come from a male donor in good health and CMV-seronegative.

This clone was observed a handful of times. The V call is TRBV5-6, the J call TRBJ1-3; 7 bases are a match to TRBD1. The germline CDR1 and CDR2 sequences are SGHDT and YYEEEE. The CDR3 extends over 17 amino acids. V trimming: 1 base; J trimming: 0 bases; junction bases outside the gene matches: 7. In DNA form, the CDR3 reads TGTGCCAGCAGCTTGAAGACAGGGCTGAGCTCTGGAAACACCATATATTTT. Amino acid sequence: CASSLKTGLSSGNTIYF. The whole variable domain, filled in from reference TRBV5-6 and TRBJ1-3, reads DAGVTQSPTHLIKTRGQQVTLRCSPKSGHDTVSWYQQALGQGPQFIFQYYEEEERQRGNFPDRFSGHQFPNYSSELNVNALLLGDSALYLCASSLKTGLSSGNTIYFGEGSWLTVV.

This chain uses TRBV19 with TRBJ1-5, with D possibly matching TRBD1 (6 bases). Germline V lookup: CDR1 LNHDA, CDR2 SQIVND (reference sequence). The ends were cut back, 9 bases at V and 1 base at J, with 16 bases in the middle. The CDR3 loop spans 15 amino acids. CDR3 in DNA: TGTGCCAGCAGGGATATACAGGGAAGCAATCAGCCCCAGCATTTT. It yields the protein CASRDIQGSNQPQHF.

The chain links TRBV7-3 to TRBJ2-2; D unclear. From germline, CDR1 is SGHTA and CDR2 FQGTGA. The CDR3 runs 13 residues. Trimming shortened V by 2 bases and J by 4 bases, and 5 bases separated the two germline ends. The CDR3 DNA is TGTGCCAGCAGCTTAGTCAGCACCGGGGAGCTGTTTTTT. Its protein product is CASSLVSTGELFF. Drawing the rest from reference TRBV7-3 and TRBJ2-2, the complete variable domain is GAGVSQTPSNKVTEKGKYVELRCDPISGHTALYWYRQSLGQGPEFLIYFQGTGAADDSGLPNDRFFAVRPEGSVSTLKIQRTERGDSAVYLCASSLVSTGELFFGEGSRLTVL.

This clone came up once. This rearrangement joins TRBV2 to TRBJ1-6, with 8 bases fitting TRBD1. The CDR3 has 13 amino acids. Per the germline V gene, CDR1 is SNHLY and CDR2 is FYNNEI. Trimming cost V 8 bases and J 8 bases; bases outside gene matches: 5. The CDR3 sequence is CASLQGVYSPLHF. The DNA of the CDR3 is TGTGCCAGCTTACAGGGGGTTTATTCACCCCTCCACTTT.

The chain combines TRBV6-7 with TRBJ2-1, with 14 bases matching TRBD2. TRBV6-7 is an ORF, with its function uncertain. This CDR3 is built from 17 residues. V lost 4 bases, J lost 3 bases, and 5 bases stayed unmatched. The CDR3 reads CASSSWTSGGSYNEQFF. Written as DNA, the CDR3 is TGTGCCAGCAGTTCGTGGACTAGCGGGGGGAGCTACAATGAGCAGTTCTTC.

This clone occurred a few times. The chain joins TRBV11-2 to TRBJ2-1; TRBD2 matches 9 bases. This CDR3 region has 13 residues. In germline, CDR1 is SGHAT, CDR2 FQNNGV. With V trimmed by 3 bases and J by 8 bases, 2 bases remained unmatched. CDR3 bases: TGTGCCAGCAGCTTGTGGACTAGCGATGAGCAGTTCTTC. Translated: CASSLWTSDEQFF.

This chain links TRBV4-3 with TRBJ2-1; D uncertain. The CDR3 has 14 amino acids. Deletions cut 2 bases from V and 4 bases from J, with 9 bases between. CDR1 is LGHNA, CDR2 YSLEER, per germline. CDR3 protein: CASSQQPRYNEQFF. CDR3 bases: TGCGCCAGCAGCCAACAACCGCGATACAATGAGCAGTTCTTC.

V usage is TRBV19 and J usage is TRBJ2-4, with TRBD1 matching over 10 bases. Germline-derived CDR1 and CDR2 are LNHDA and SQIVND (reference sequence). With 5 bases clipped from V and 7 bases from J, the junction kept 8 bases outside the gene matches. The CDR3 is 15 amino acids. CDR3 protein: CASSRTGQGGNIQYF. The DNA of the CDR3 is TGTGCCAGTAGTCGGACAGGACAGGGGGGGAACATTCAGTACTTC. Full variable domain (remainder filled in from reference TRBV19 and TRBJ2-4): DGGITQSPKYLFRKEGQNVTLSCEQNLNHDAMYWYRQDPGQGLRLIYYSQIVNDFQKGDIAEGYSVSREKKESFPLTVTSAQKNPTAFYLCASSRTGQGGNIQYFGAGTRLSVL.

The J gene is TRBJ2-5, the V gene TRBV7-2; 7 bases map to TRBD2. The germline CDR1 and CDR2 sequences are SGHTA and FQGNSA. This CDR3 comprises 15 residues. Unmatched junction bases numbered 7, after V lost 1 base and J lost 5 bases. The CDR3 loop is CASSLVGGGRETQYF. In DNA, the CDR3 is TGTGCCAGCAGCTTAGTCGGGGGAGGGCGGGAGACCCAGTACTTC.

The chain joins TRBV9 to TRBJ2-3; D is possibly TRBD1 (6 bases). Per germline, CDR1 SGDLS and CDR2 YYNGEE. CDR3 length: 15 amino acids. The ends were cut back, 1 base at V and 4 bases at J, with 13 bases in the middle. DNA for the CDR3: TGTGCCAGCAGCGTATCTTGGGGGCCCCCAGATACGCAGTATTTT. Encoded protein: CASSVSWGPPDTQYF.

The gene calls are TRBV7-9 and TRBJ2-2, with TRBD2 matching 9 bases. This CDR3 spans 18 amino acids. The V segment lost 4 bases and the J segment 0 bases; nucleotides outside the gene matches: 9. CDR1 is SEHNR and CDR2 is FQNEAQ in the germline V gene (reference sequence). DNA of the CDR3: TGTGCCAGCAGCTCATCCATAAGCGGGGGGTCGAACACCGGGGAGCTGTTTTTT. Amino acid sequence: CASSSSISGGSNTGELFF.

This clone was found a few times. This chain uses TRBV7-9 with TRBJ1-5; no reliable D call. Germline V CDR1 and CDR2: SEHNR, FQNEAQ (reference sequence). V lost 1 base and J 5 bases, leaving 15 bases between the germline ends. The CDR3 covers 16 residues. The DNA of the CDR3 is TGTGCCAGCAGCTTAGGCTTAGGTCTGGGCGATCAGCCCCAGCATTTT. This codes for CASSLGLGLGDQPQHF. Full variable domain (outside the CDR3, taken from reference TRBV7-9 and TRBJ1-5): DTGVSQNPRHKITKRGQNVTFRCDPISEHNRLYWYRQTLGQGPEFLTYFQNEAQLEKSRLLSDRFSAERPKGSFSTLEIQRTEQGDSAMYLCASSLGLGLGDQPQHFGDGTRLSIL.

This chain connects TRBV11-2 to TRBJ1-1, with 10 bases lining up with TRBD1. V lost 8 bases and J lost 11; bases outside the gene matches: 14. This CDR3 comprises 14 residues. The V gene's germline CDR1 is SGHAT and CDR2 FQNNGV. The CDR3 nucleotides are TGTGCCAGCGGGGACCGGGACAGGGGATTCGGGGCTTTCTTT. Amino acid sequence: CASGDRDRGFGAFF.

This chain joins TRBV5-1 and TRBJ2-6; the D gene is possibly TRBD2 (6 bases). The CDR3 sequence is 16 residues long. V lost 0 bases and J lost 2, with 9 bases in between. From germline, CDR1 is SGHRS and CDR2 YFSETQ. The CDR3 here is CASSLDSGAGANVLTF. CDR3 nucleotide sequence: TGCGCCAGCAGCTTGGATTCGGGGGCTGGGGCCAACGTCCTGACTTTC.

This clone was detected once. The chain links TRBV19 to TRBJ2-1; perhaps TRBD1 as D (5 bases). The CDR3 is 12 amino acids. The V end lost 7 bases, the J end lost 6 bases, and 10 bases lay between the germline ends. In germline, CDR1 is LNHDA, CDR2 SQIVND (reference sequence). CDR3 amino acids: CASTQGSNEQFF. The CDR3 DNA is TGTGCCAGTACCCAGGGTAGCAATGAGCAGTTCTTC.

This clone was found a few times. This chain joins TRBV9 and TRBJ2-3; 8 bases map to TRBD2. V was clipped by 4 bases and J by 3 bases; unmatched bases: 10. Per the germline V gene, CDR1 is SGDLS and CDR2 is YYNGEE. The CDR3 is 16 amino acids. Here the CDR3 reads CASSPPGGWETDTQYF. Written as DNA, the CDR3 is TGTGCCAGCAGCCCACCGGGGGGGTGGGAGACAGATACGCAGTATTTT.

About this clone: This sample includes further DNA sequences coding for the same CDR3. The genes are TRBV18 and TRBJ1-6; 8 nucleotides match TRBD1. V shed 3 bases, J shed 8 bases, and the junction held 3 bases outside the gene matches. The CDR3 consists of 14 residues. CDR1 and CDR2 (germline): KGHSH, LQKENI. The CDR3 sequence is CASSPGTGDSPLHF. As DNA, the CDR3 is TGTGCCAGCTCACCCGGGACAGGCGATTCACCCCTCCACTTT.

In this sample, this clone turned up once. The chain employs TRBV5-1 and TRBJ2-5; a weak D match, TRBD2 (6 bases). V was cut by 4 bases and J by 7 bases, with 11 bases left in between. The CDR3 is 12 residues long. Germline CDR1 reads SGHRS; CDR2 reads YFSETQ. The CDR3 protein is CASSGGSGTQYF. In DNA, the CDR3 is TGCGCCAGCAGCGGGGGGTCGGGGACCCAGTACTTC.

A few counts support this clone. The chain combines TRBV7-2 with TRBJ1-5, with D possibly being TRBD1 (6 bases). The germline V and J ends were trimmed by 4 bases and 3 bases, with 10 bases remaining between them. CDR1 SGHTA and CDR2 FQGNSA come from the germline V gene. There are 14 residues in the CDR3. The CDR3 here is CASSSGATNQPQHF. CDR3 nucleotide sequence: TGTGCCAGCAGCTCAGGGGCGACCAATCAGCCCCAGCATTTT.

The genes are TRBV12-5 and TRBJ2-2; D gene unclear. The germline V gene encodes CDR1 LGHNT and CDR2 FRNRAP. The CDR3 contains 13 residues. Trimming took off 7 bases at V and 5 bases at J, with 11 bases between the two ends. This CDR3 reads CASALTPTGELFF. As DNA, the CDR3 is TGTGCTAGTGCCTTGACACCAACCGGGGAGCTGTTTTTT. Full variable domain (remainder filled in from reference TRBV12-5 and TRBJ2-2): DARVTQTPRHKVTEMGQEVTMRCQPILGHNTVFWYRQTMMQGLELLAYFRNRAPLDDSGMPKDRFSAEMPDATLATLKIQPSEPRDSAVYFCASALTPTGELFFGEGSRLTVL.

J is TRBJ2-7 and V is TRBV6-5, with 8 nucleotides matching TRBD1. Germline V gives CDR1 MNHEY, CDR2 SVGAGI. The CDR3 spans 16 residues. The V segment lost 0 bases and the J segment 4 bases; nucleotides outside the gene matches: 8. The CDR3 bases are TGTGCCAGCAGTTACTCTCCAGGGGGCGAACATTACGAGCAGTACTTC. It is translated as CASSYSPGGEHYEQYF.